This T cell receptor (beta chain) is drawn from a study of OX40 agonist ivuxolimab in advanced cancers. The repertoire was sequenced with immunoSEQ multiplex PCR; TCRdb's copy has only in-frame clones and lacks some. The sample contains over 45,000 clones, 80% to 90% of which appear only once. This clone was counted a single time. The CDR3 covers 14 residues. From germline, CDR1 is MNHEY and CDR2 SMNVEV (reference sequence). The V end was cut by 2 bases, the J end by 1 base, with 6 bases between. This sequence originates from an adult with an advanced solid tumor such as melanoma, head and neck, liver or kidney cancer. The material was CD4+ or CD8+ T cells sorted from blood, obtained in a trial of the OX40 agonist ivuxolimab. This chain uses TRBV27 with TRBJ1-5, with D possibly being TRBD1 (6 bases). CDR3 loop: CASSLRGSNQPQHF. In DNA form, the CDR3 reads TGTGCCAGCAGTTTAAGGGGGAGCAATCAGCCCCAGCATTTT.